This entry lists 6 T cell receptor beta chains sequenced from one sample in a study of T cells after yellow fever vaccination. TCRdb independently ran MiXCR on the 5' RACE reads; one entry per CDR3 protein. This sample has 120,000 or so distinct CDR3 sequences; roughly 10% occur once, and the top ten carry almost 40%. The sequenced sample was CD8+ T cells sorted from PBMCs, obtained on the day of the yellow fever booster vaccination. These receptors all come from a man between 18 and 29 years old who received the YFV17D yellow fever vaccine.

V is TRBV29-1 and J is TRBJ1-3, with 8 bases matching TRBD1. This CDR3 has 15 residues. The germline gives CDR1 SQVTM, CDR2 ANQGSEA. V was clipped by 6 bases and J by 0 bases; unmatched bases: 7. CDR3 loop: CSVRDRRDSGNTIYF. CDR3 nucleotide sequence: TGCAGCGTCCGGGACAGGAGGGACTCTGGAAACACCATATATTTT.

This clonotype has a handful of counts. The V call is TRBV5-1, the J call TRBJ1-1; possibly TRBD1 for D (5 bases). CDR3 length: 12 amino acids. Germline assignment: CDR1 SGHRS and CDR2 YFSETQ. Deletions cut 4 bases from V and 6 bases from J, with 10 bases between. Written as DNA, the CDR3 is TGCGCCAGCAGCAGGGGAGGAGCTGAAGCTTTCTTT. This translates into CASSRGGAEAFF.

This clonotype came up a few times. This chain links TRBV24-1 with TRBJ2-5, with D perhaps matching TRBD2 (6 bases). Germline assignment: CDR1 KGHDR and CDR2 SFDVKD. The length of the CDR3 is 13 residues. The V and J ends lost 9 bases and 4 bases respectively, with 14 bases between them. The CDR3 DNA reads as TGTGCCACCCCCTATGGGGGGTTAGAGACCCAGTACTTC. Its protein is CATPYGGLETQYF.

In its sample, this clonotype was seen a few times. The chain combines TRBV18 with TRBJ2-1; a possible D gene is TRBD2 (7 bases). Trimming pared 0 bases from V and 8 bases from J, leaving 14 bases between. This CDR3 is 15 amino acids long. Germline V gene data show CDR1 as KGHSH and CDR2 as LQKENI. CDR3 residues: CASSPPDRGGDEQFF. The CDR3 DNA reads TGTGCCAGCTCACCACCTGATAGGGGGGGTGATGAGCAGTTCTTC.

The V and J genes are TRBV6-8 and TRBJ1-1, with TRBD1 as a possible D gene (5 bases). The CDR3 length is 18 residues. Germline V gene data show CDR1 as MNHGY and CDR2 as SAAAGT. Trimming removed 0 bases from V and 4 bases from J, with 21 bases in between. The CDR3 loop reads CASSYSGAGREITTEAFF. In nucleotides, the CDR3 is TGTGCCAGCAGTTACTCAGGGGCAGGGAGGGAGATCACCACTGAAGCTTTCTTT.

The chain has TRBV7-9 and TRBJ2-5, with D possibly being TRBD1 (6 bases). V lost 11 bases and J 5 bases, leaving 12 bases between the germline ends. This CDR3 contains 11 residues. Germline loops: CDR1 SEHNR, CDR2 FQNEAQ (reference sequence). The CDR3 region is CAGQGNETQYF. The CDR3 coding sequence is TGTGCCGGTCAGGGGAACGAGACCCAGTACTTC.